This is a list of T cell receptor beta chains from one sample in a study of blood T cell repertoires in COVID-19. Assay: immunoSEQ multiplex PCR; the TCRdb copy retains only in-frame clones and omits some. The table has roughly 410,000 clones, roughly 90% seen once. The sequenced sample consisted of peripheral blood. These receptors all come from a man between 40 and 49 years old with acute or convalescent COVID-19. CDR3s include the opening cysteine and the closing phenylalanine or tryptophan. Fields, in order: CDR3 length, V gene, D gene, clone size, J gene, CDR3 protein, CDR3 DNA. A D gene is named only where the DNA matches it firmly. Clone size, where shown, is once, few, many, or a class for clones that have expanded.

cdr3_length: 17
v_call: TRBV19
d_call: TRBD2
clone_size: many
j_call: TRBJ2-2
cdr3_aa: CASSSRLAGGNTGELFF
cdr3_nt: TGTGCCAGTAGTAGTAGACTAGCGGGAGGCAACACCGGGGAGCTGTTTTTT

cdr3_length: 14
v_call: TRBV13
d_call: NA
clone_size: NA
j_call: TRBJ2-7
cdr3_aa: CASSSPGYSYEQYF
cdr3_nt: TGTGCCAGCAGCTCCCCAGGGTACTCCTACGAGCAGTACTTC

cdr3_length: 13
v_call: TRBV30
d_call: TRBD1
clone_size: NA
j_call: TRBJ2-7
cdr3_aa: CAWSGGQIFEQYF
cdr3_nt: TGTGCCTGGAGTGGGGGACAGATATTCGAGCAGTACTTC

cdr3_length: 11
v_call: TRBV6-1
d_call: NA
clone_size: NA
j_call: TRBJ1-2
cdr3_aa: CASSDLYGYTF
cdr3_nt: TGTGCCAGCAGTGACCTCTATGGCTACACCTTC

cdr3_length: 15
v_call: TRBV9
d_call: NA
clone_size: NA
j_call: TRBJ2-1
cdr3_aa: CASSVLGSSYNEQFF
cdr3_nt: TGTGCCAGCAGCGTACTGGGGAGCTCCTACAATGAGCAGTTCTTC

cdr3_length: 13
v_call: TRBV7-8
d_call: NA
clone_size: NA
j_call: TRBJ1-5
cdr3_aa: CASSLGKNQPQHF
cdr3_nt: TGTGCCAGCAGCCTGGGCAAAAATCAGCCCCAGCATTTT

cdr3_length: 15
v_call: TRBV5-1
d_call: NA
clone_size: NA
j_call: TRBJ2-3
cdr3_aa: CASSPGGSGTDTQYF
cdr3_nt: TGCGCCAGCAGCCCCGGCGGTAGTGGCACAGATACGCAGTATTTT

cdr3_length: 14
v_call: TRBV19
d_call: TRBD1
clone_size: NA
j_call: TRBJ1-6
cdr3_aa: CASSTGTGGSPLHF
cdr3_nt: TGTGCCAGTAGTACAGGGACAGGGGGTTCACCCCTCCACTTT

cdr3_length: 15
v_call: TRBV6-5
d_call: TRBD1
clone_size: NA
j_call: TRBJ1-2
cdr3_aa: CASSPVKGAYRGYTF
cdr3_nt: TGTGCCAGCAGCCCGGTGAAGGGGGCTTACCGTGGCTACACCTTC

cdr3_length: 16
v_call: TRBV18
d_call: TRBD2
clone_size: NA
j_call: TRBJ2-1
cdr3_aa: CASSPIGLAGAGEQFF
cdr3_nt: TGTGCCAGCTCACCAATTGGCCTAGCGGGAGCAGGGGAGCAGTTCTTC

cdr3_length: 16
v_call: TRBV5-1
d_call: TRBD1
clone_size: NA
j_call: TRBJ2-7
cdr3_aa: CASSLRGRGQSYEQYF
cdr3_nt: TGCGCCAGCAGTCTCCGGGGCAGGGGGCAATCCTACGAGCAGTACTTC

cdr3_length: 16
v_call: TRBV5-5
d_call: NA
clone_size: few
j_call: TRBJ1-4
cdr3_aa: CASSPHTTATNEKLFF
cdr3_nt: TGTGCCAGCAGCCCACACACTACTGCAACTAATGAAAAACTGTTTTTT

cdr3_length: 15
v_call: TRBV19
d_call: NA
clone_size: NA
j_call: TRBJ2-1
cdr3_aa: CASGIWGGSYNEQFF
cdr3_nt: TGTGCCAGTGGGATCTGGGGAGGCTCCTACAATGAGCAGTTCTTC

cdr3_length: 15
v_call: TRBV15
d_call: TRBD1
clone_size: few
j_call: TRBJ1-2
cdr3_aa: CATSSGTGVFHGYTF
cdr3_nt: TGTGCCACCAGCAGCGGGACAGGGGTTTTTCATGGCTACACCTTC

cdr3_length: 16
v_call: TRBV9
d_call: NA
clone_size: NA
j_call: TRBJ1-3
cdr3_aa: CASSGGGTNSGNTIYF
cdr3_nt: TGTGCCAGCAGCGGGGGAGGGACCAACTCTGGAAACACCATATATTTT

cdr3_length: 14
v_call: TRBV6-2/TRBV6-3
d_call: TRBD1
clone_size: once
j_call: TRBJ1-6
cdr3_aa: CASSTDREFSPLHF
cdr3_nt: TGTGCCAGCAGTACCGACAGGGAGTTTTCACCCCTCCACTTT

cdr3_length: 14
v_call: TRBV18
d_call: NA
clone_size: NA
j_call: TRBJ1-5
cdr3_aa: CASSPGQPHQPQHF
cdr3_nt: TGTGCCAGCTCACCCGGACAGCCCCATCAGCCCCAGCATTTT

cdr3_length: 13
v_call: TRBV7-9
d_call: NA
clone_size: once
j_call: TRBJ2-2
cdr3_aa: CASSEQGHGELFF
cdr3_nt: TGTGCCAGCAGCGAACAGGGACACGGGGAGCTGTTTTTT

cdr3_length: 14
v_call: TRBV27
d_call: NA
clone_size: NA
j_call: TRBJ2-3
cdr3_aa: CASSSLGARDTQYF
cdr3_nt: TGTGCCAGCAGTTCACTTGGGGCTCGGGATACGCAGTATTTT

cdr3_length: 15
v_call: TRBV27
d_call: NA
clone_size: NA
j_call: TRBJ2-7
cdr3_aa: CASSRRTEDSYEQYF
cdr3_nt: TGTGCCAGCAGCCGGAGGACAGAAGACTCCTACGAGCAGTACTTC

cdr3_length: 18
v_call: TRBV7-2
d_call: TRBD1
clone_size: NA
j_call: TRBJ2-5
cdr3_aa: CASSHHGRRDPSGGTQYF
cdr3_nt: TGTGCCAGCAGCCACCACGGACGCCGGGACCCTTCAGGGGGGACCCAGTACTTC

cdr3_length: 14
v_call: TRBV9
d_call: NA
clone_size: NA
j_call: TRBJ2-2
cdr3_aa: CASSVFQDNGELFF
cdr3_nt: TGTGCCAGCAGCGTATTCCAGGACAACGGGGAGCTGTTTTTT

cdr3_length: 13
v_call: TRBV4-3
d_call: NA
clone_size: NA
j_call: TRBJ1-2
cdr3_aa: CASSQAQGLGYTF
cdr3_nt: TGCGCCAGCAGCCAAGCACAGGGTCTAGGCTACACCTTC

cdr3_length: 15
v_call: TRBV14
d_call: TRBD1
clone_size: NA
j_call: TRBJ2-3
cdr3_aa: CASGDTGAGTDTQYF
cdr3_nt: TGTGCCAGCGGGGACACAGGGGCGGGCACAGATACGCAGTATTTT

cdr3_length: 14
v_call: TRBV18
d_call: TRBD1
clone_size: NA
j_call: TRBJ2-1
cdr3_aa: CASSPGQGGNEQFF
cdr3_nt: TGTGCCAGCTCACCCGGACAGGGAGGCAATGAGCAGTTCTTC

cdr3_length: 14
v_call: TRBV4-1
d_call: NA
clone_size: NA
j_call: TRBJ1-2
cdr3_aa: CASSQGTANYGYTF
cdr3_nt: TGCGCCAGCAGCCAAGGGACAGCTAACTATGGCTACACCTTC

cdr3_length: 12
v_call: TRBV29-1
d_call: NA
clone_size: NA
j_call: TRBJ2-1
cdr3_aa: CSVRVAGNEQFF
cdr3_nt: TGCAGCGTTAGGGTTGCGGGGAATGAGCAGTTCTTC

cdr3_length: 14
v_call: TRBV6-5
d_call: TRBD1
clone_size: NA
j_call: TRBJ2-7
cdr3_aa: CASSLTGGPYEQYF
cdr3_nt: TGTGCCAGCAGCTTAACAGGGGGCCCCTACGAGCAGTACTTC

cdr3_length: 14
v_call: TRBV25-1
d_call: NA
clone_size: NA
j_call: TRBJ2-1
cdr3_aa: CASSEPDRRDEQFF
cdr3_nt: TGTGCCAGCAGTGAGCCGGACAGGAGGGATGAGCAGTTCTTC

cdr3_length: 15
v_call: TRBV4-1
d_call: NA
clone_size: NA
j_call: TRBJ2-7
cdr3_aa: CASSQARDFQGEQYF
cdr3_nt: TGCGCCAGCAGCCAGGCTAGGGACTTCCAGGGCGAGCAGTACTTC

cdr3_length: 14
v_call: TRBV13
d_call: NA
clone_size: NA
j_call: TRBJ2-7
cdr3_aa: CASSPEAGAYEQYF
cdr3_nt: TGTGCCAGCAGCCCCGAGGCAGGGGCCTACGAGCAGTACTTC

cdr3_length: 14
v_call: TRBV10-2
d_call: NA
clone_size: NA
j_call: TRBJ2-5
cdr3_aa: CASSEFRSQETQYF
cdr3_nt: TGCGCCAGCAGTGAGTTCCGCAGCCAAGAGACCCAGTACTTC

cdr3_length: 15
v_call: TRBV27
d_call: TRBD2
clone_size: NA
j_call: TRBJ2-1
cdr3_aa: CASRVGGVSYNEQFF
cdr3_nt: TGTGCCAGCAGGGTCGGGGGGGTCTCCTACAATGAGCAGTTCTTC

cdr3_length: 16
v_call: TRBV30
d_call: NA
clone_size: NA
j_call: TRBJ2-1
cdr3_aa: CAWSVLTGGSYNEQFF
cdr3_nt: TGTGCCTGGAGTGTACTGACAGGAGGCTCCTACAATGAGCAGTTCTTC

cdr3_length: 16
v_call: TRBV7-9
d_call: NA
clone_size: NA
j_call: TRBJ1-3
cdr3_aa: CASSHERRRAGNTIYF
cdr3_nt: TGTGCCAGCAGCCACGAGAGAAGGAGAGCTGGAAACACCATATATTTT

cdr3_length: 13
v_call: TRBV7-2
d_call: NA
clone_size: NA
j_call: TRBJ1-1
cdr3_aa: CASSEAGGEIAFF
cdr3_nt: TGTGCCAGCAGCGAAGCTGGCGGGGAAATAGCTTTCTTT

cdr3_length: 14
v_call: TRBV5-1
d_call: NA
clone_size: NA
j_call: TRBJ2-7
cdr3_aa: CASSLEYRESEQYF
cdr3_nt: TGCGCCAGCAGCTTGGAATACAGGGAGTCCGAGCAGTACTTC

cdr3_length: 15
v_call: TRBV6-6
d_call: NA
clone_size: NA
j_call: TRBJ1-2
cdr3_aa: CASSYPSTDLYGYTF
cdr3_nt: TGTGCCAGCAGTTATCCATCGACAGATTTATATGGCTACACCTTC

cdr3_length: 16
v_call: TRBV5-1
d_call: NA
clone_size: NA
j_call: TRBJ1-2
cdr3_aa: CASSLEGTPPNYGYTF
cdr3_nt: TGCGCCAGCAGCTTGGAAGGGACACCCCCTAACTATGGCTACACCTTC

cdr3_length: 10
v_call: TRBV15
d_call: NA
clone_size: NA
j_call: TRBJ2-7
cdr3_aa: CATSLYEQYF
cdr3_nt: TGTGCCACCAGCCTTTACGAGCAGTACTTC

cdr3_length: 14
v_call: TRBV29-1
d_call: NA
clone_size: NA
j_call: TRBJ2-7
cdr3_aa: CSVASAARGYEQYF
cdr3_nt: TGCAGCGTTGCGTCGGCCGCGCGGGGTTACGAGCAGTACTTC

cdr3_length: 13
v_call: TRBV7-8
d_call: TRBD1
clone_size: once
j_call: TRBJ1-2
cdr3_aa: CASSSRTGLGYTF
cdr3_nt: TGTGCCAGCAGCTCTCGGACAGGGCTTGGCTACACCTTC

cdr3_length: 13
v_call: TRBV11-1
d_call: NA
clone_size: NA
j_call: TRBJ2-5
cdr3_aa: CASSFAGFETQYF
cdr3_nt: TGTGCCAGCAGCTTTGCAGGGTTTGAGACCCAGTACTTC

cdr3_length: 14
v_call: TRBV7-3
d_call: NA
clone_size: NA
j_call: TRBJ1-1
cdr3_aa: CASSAGPTTTEAFF
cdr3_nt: TGTGCCAGCAGCGCGGGTCCTACGACCACTGAAGCTTTCTTT

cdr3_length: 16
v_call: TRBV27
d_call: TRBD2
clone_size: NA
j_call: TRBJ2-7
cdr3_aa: CASSKGAPGLAGSEYF
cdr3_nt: TGTGCCAGCAGTAAGGGGGCACCGGGACTAGCGGGAAGTGAGTACTTC

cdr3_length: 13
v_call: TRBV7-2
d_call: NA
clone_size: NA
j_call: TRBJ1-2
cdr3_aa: CASSFSPNYGYTF
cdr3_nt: TGTGCCAGCAGCTTCAGTCCGAACTATGGCTACACCTTC

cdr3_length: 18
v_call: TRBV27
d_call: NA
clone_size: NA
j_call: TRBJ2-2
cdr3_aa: CASRPWAGRGYDTGELFF
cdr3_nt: TGTGCCAGCAGGCCGTGGGCGGGTCGGGGTTATGACACCGGGGAGCTGTTTTTT